The T cell receptor (beta chain) under discussion was sequenced for a study of shared T cell receptors in the human thymus. Germline V gene lookup returns CDR1 SGHNT and CDR2 YENEEA. The V end was cut by 1 base, the J end by 3 bases, with 12 bases between. The CDR3 extends over 15 amino acids. In this sample, this clone turned up once. Using immunoSEQ multiplex PCR, the repertoire was profiled, and TCRdb retains in-frame clones only, with some absent. The sample records a few hundred thousand clones, just under 95% being singletons. The sequence derives from a human donor. The sample taken for sequencing was thymocytes. The chain recombines TRBV11-3 with TRBJ2-5; D might be TRBD1 (5 bases). The CDR3 region is CASSLVGQGEETQYF. The CDR3 DNA reads TGTGCCAGCAGCTTAGTGGGTCAGGGCGAAGAGACCCAGTACTTC.